The 6 T cell receptor beta chains in this list originate from one sample, sequenced in a study of Graves' ophthalmopathy and Graves' hyperthyroidism. TCR beta CDR3 amplification used RNA transcripts. RT-PCR in the first round used HTBI primers; a second-round multiplex PCR followed. TCRdb re-derived calls from the multiplex PCR reads in MiXCR, one entry per CDR3 protein. This table holds roughly 410,000 distinct CDR3 sequences, roughly 15% found once. The specimen sequenced was peripheral blood. The receptor source for this set is a woman between 18 and 29 years old with stable Graves' hyperthyroidism.

This clonotype was found many times. V gene TRBV11-2 combines with J gene TRBJ1-2; D gene unclear. CDR1 is SGHAT, CDR2 FQNNGV, per germline. V was clipped by 1 base and J by 8 bases, with 23 bases between them. The CDR3 runs to 17 residues. CDR3 amino acids: CASSLGTSFTTAYGYTF. The CDR3 DNA reads as TGTGCCAGCAGCTTAGGGACGTCCTTTACAACTGCATACGGCTACACCTTC.

This clonotype was picked up many times. The chain has TRBV5-5 and TRBJ1-2, with a possible D match to TRBD1 (5 bases). The CDR3 loop spans 14 amino acids. The germline CDR1 and CDR2 sequences are SGHKS and YYEKEE (reference sequence). V lost 2 bases and J lost 8, with 16 bases in between. This CDR3 reads CASSFGLGGEGYTF. CDR3 nucleotides: TGTGCCAGCAGCTTCGGTCTTGGGGGTGAGGGCTACACCTTC.

This clonotype was recorded at least ten times. The chain couples TRBV6-2 or TRBV6-3 to TRBJ1-5; D may be TRBD1 (6 bases). CDR3 length equals 13 residues. The V and J ends lost 4 bases and 3 bases respectively, with 7 bases between them. In germline, CDR1 is MNHEY, CDR2 SVGEGT. CDR3 amino acids: CASSWDNNQPQHF. The CDR3 coding sequence is TGTGCCAGCAGTTGGGACAACAATCAGCCCCAGCATTTT.

This clonotype was recorded at least ten times. The CDR3 region has the DNA TGTGCCAGCAGTTTAGTGGGAGCCAAAAACATTCAGTACTTC. This translates into CASSLVGAKNIQYF. The chain employs TRBV27 and TRBJ2-4, with D unclear. From germline, CDR1 is MNHEY and CDR2 SMNVEV (reference sequence). The CDR3 has 14 amino acids. Trimming removed 2 bases from V and 0 bases from J, with 5 bases in between.

This clonotype was detected many times. The chain has TRBV19 and TRBJ1-2; D unclear. The germline V and J ends were trimmed by 5 bases and 5 bases, with 18 bases remaining between them. CDR1 LNHDA and CDR2 SQIVND come from the germline V gene (reference sequence). The CDR3 has 15 residues. In nucleotides, the CDR3 is TGTGCCAGTAGTTTTACCGCTGCAGGAGATTATGGCTACACCTTC. Protein: CASSFTAAGDYGYTF.

In its sample, this clonotype was seen many times. V gene TRBV6-2 or TRBV6-3 combines with J gene TRBJ2-2, with TRBD1 matching over 8 bases. The CDR3 spans 16 residues. The junction had 7 bases not matched to a gene; V was cut back by 7 bases and J by 0 bases. Germline CDR1 reads MNHEY; CDR2 reads SVGEGT. This CDR3 reads CASTFYRGANTGELFF. The CDR3 coding sequence is TGTGCCAGCACTTTTTACAGGGGGGCGAACACCGGGGAGCTGTTTTTT.